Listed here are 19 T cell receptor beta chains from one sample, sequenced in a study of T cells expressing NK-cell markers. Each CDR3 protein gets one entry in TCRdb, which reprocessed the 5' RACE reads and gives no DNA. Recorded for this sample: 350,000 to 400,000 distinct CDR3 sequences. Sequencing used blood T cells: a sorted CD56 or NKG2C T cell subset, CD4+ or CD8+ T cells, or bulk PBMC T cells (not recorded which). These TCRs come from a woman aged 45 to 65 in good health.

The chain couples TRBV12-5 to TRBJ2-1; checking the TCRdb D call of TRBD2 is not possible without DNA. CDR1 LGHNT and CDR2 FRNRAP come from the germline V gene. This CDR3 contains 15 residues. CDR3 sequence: CASGLGHPGLNEQFF.

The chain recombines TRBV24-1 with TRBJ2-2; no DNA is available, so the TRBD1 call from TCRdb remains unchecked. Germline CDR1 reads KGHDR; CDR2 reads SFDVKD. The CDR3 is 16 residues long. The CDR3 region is CATSDFGAGRTGELFF.

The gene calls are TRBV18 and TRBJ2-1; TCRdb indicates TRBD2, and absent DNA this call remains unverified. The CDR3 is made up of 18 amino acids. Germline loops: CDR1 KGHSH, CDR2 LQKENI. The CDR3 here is CASFAGTSGMVRYNEQFF.

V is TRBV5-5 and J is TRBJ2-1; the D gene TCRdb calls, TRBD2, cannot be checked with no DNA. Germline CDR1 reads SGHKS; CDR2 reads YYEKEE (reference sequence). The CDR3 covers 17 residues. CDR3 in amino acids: CASSLVPTSGLSNEQFF.

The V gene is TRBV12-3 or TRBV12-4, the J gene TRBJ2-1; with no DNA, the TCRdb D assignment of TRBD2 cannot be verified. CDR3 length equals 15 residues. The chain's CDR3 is CASSLGLISPNEQFF.

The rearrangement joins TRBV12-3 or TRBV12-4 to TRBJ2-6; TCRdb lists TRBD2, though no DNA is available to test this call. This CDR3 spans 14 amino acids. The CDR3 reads CASTLLSGANVLTF.

The CDR3 is CASSQSAFSYEQYF. The chain has TRBV3-1 and TRBJ2-7. The CDR3 totals 14 residues. Germline loops: CDR1 LGHDT, CDR2 YNNKEL (reference sequence).

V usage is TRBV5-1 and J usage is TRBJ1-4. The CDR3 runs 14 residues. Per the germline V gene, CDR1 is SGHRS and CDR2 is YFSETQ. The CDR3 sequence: CASTLTYGGEKLFF.

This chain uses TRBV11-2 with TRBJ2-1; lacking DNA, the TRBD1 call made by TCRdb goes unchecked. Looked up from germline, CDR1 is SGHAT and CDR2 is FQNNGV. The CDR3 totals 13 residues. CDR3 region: CASSSYRDGEQFF.

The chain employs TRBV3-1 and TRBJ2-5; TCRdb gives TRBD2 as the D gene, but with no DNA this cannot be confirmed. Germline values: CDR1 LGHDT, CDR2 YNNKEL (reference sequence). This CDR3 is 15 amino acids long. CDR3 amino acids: CASSLQREGPETQYF.

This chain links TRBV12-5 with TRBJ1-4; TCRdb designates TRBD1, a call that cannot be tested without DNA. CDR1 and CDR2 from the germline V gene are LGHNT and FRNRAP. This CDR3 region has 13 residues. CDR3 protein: CASGGDINEKLFF.

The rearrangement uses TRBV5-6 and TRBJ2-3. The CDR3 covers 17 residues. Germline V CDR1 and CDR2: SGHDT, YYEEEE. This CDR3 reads CASSLKLLGQRTDTQYF.

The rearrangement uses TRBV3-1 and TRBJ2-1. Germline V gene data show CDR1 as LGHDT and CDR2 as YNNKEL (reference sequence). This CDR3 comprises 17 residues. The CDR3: CASSHVLLVRSYNEQFF.

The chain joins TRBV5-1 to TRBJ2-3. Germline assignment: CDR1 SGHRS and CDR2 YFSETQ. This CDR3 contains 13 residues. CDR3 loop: CASSLEMADTQYF.

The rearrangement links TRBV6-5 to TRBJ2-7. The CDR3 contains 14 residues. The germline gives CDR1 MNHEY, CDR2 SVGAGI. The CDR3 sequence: CASSPYQSSYEQYF.

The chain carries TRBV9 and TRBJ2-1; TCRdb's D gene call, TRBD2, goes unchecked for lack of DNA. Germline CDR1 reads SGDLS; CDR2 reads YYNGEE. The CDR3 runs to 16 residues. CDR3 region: CASSVAAGVGYNEQFF.

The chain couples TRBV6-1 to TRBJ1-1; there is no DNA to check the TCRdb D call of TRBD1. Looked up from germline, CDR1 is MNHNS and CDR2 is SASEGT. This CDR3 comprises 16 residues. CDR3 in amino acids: CASSAQRSKQGTEAFF.

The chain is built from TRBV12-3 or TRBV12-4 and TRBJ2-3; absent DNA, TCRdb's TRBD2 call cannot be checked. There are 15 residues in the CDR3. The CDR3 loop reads CASRPGTGDLYTQYF.

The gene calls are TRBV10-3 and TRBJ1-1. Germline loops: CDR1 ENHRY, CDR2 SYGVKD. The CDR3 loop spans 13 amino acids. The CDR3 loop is CAAQALTENEAFF.